This T cell receptor beta chain is from a study of T cells in Graves' hyperthyroidism and ophthalmopathy. Fresh 10 ml peripheral blood yielded PBMCs. Researchers amplified the TCR beta CDR3 regions from RNA transcripts. Using the HTBI primer set, a first-round RT-PCR was run on the TCR CDR3. TCRdb fed the multiplex PCR reads into MiXCR, producing one record per CDR3 protein. The sample has hundreds of thousands of distinct CDR3 sequences; about 15% are singletons. This clonotype was observed a few times. What it binds is not known. Findings and limits, study-wide: Blood also showed most of the thyroid clonotypes that were expanded above 0.001.

Germline V gives CDR1 MNHEY, CDR2 SVGAGI. The J segment lost 1 base and the V segment lost 2 bases, leaving 2 bases of the junction unmatched. This CDR3 comprises 14 residues. Sequenced input: blood. The sequence derives from a woman aged 18-29 years with Graves' hyperthyroidism. The chain carries TRBV6-5 and TRBJ2-7; the match to TRBD1 covers 7 bases. The CDR3 loop reads CASSYRDRSYEQYF. CDR3 bases: TGTGCCAGCAGTTACCGGGACAGATCCTACGAGCAGTACTTC.